What follows is one T cell receptor (beta chain) and its context. The antigen is not known. Each 20-30 mg portion of unsorted bulk tissue served as the source for co-extraction of RNA and DNA. Every tumor was sampled at five separate regions. This sample stems from a study of tumor-infiltrating lymphocytes in primary liver carcinoma. The study's findings and limits: Roughly 7.5-24% of top clones, and no more, occurred in all five tumor regions.

Priming with a constant-region primer yielded TCR beta cDNA from roughly 0.45 ug total RNA. For TCR beta, libraries were produced by three nested multiplex PCR rounds using slightly modified ARM-PCR. One entry per CDR3 protein, called by TCRdb with MiXCR from the multiplex PCR reads. The sample contains 50,000 or so distinct CDR3 sequences, about 77% of which appear only once. The source is a man aged 35 to 55 with primary liver carcinoma and hepatitis B virus infection. The sequencing input was liver tumor tissue from sampling region 5. The subset here: tumor region T5, tumor centre.

In nucleotides, the CDR3 is TGTGCCAGCAGACTTACTAGCGGGATAAGCTATGAGCAGTTCTTC. It encodes CASRLTSGISYEQFF. The chain joins TRBV7-8 to TRBJ2-1; 10 bases line up with TRBD2. The CDR3 has 15 residues. J lost 8 bases, V lost 6 bases, and 10 bases had no gene match. Per the germline V gene, CDR1 is SGHVS and CDR2 is FQNEAQ. Variable domain in full (rest from reference TRBV7-8 and TRBJ2-1): GAGVSQSPRYKVAKRGQDVALRCDPISGHVSLFWYQQALGQGPEFLTYFQNEAQLDKSGLPSDRFFAERPEGSVSTLKIQRTQQEDSAVYLCASRLTSGISYEQFFGPGTRLTVL.